This TCR beta chain derives from a study of patients and donors after allogeneic stem cell transplantation. This clonotype turned up a few times. Germline V CDR1 and CDR2: ENHRY, SYGVKD. V was pared by 10 bases and J by 3 bases, with 5 bases of the junction left unmatched. The CDR3 length is 13 residues. TCRdb used MiXCR to reprocess the RT-PCR reads, holding one entry per CDR3 protein. The table records about a million distinct CDR3 sequences, approximately 18% of them present only once. This sequence joins TRBV10-3 and TRBJ2-7, with TRBD2 matching 11 bases. The sequence derives from a human donor who was either an allogeneic HSCT recipient or a stem cell or donor lymphocyte infusion donor (not recorded which). It is not recorded whose cells these are; they may come from a transplant donor. The sample comprised blood, either unsorted or a sorted T cell fraction (not recorded which). The CDR3 DNA reads TGTGCCACCTCTAGCGGGAGGAACTACGAGCAGTACTTC. It translates to CATSSGRNYEQYF.